This T cell receptor beta chain was profiled in a study of T-cell memory formation after mild COVID-19. General study findings and limits: Day 15 to 85 contractors were CD4/CD8 balanced; later expanders leaned CD4+. The second-wave clones peaking on day 37 were not confirmed as SARS-CoV-2-specific.

TCRdb redid the calling of the 5' RACE reads with MiXCR, one entry per CDR3 protein. The repertoire consists of hundreds of thousands of distinct CDR3 sequences, with 17% occurring once and the leading ten covering about 8.1%. The CDR3 contains 16 residues. J gave up 3 bases and V 4 bases, and 8 bases lay outside the gene matches. This clonotype was seen more than once but under ten times. The antigen is unknown. The TCR comes from an adult woman who had mild COVID-19 (a few samples of this study predate the infection). Cell type and time point are not known. Sequencing input: PBMCs or a T cell subset sorted from them (not recorded which). The V gene is TRBV12-3 or TRBV12-4, the J gene TRBJ2-3, with 9 bases matching TRBD1. CDR3 DNA sequence: TGTGCCAGCAGTTACACAGGGGGCGCCAGGACAGATACGCAGTATTTT. Translated, it gives CASSYTGGARTDTQYF.